The entry below describes one T cell receptor (beta chain). This clonotype has more than one count but fewer than ten. The specificity of this receptor is unknown. No much larger clone exists at a distance of one base, and base qualities are not known. A constant-region primer and ProtoScript II reverse transcriptase were used to reverse-transcribe TCRbeta-specific cDNA from roughly 480 ng total RNA. Construction of the TCRbeta libraries relied on three nested rounds of multiplex PCR, following a slightly modified ARM-PCR procedure. A final 25-cycle PCR with Deep VentR polymerase added sample barcodes and Illumina adapters. Before sequencing, amplicons between 200 and 500 bp were purified from gel using a QIAquick gel extraction kit. The TCRbeta amplicons were sequenced with 250-bp paired-end reads on an Illumina HiSeq 2500. The study's processing was this. To recover full CDR3 sequences, reads were quality-trimmed using Trimmomatic v0.33 and paired reads were then merged using FLASH v1.2.11. V, D and J germline segments were assigned to the rearranged TCRbeta sequences using MiGEC v1.2.1b. Clonotype statistics and Shannon-Wiener diversity indices were computed with VDJtools v1.0.0. To cut down on sampling bias, every analysis after diversity analysis relied on just the 250 most abundant clonotypes from each sample. The public reads were quality trimmed at Q25 with fastp and then assembled into clones with MiXCR by TCRdb, keeping productive beta chains. For every CDR3 protein sequence, its rows merge into one entry that carries the most common genes and DNA. TCRdb, not the authors, supplied the V and J calls. The sample yields 300,000 to 400,000 distinct CDR3 sequences; 65% were counted once. 6.5% of the sample comes from the top ten.

This specimen comes from a study of tumor-infiltrating lymphocytes in primary liver carcinoma (dated by TCRdb to the late 2010s). Study-level background: Surgical resection was performed in China between 2015 and early 2016 on about five patients with histopathologically diagnosed primary liver carcinoma. Technical replicate repertoires showed high reproducibility, with mean shared-clone rates approximately 0.87 and correlation coefficients above 0.95. The five patients, three men and two women aged 30 to 69 years, had hepatocellular carcinoma (four) or combined HCC and intrahepatic cholangiocarcinoma (one). Each sample produced about 3.5 to 7.5 million productive TCRbeta reads, and read depth showed no significant difference between tissue types. Across five regions of each liver tumor, along with adjacent normal tissue and blood, the study brought together TCRbeta repertoire sequencing, expression microarrays and whole-exome sequencing. The five patients had tumors of stage T1-T3 N0M0, with maximum diameters ranging from 4.2 to 10 cm. A total of 35 or so specimens from 5 patients went through TCRbeta repertoire sequencing, namely 25 tumor regions, 5 adjacent noncancerous liver tissues and 5 peripheral blood samples. Findings and caveats that apply to the study as a whole: Compared with blood, tumors had a significantly larger share of the repertoire taken up by the top 250 clones (p = 0.039). Repertoire overlap was found to be higher between tumor regions (mean approximately 36%) than between tumor-adjacent (roughly 17%) or tumor-blood (about 14%) pairs, consistent with antigen-driven expansion. Only 4 or 5 patients were included in the study, and the authors note that the findings should be validated in a larger study. Comparison of CD4+ and CD8+ T cell repertoires was precluded by the use of bulk unsorted samples. Because only the TCR beta chain was sequenced and unpaired alpha chains were not captured, true repertoire diversity is likely underestimated.

Blood RNA was extracted from unsorted whole blood with TRIzol reagent; germline DNA came from the DNeasy Blood & Tissue kit. At the time of sampling, the patients were treatment-naive and had chronic HBV infection. Before surgery, roughly 4 milliliters of peripheral blood were drawn into K2EDTA tubes. Sequenced material: peripheral blood. This TCR was sampled from a man aged 35 to 55 with primary liver carcinoma and hepatitis B virus infection.

The CDR3 in this case is CASNQEAGGQGYTF. The DNA sequence reads TGTGCCAGCAACCAGGAGGCGGGGGGTCAAGGCTACACCTTC. The V gene is TRBV4-2 and the J gene is TRBJ1-2, with TRBD1 as a weak D call on 5 bases. Looking up the germline V gene yields CDR1 LGHNA and CDR2 YNFKEQ. V loses 7 bases of germline sequence and J loses 8 bases, and the interval between the two ends is 20 bases. The CDR3 sequence holds 14 residues, the cysteine and phenylalanine included. Kept here is only the CDR3 DNA, which spans 42 bases and is read in frame from base 1.